Following are 5 T cell receptor beta chains from one sample sequenced in a study of blood T cell repertoires in COVID-19. Data came from immunoSEQ multiplex PCR; TCRdb stores just in-frame clones and leaves some out. The table includes more than 150,000 clones, 86% detected once. The source material was peripheral blood. These receptors all stem from a man between 18 and 35 years old with acute or convalescent COVID-19.

This clone was observed a single time. The rearrangement joins TRBV18 to TRBJ1-3; 9 bases fit TRBD1. V dropped 3 bases and J dropped 6; count of bases not matched to a gene: 6. In germline, CDR1 is KGHSH, CDR2 LQKENI. This CDR3 region has 15 residues. CDR3 in amino acids: CASSPGTGFENTIYF. CDR3 sequence (DNA): TGTGCCAGCTCACCCGGGACAGGGTTTGAAAACACCATATATTTT.

CDR3 amino acids: CASSWAYNNEQFF. CDR3 nucleotide sequence: TGTGCCAGCAGTTGGGCCTACAACAATGAGCAGTTCTTC. This rearrangement joins TRBV27 to TRBJ2-1; D is unclear. The CDR3 spans 13 residues. In germline, CDR1 is MNHEY, CDR2 SMNVEV (reference sequence). Trimming removed 4 bases from V and 5 bases from J, with 9 bases in between.

CDR3 protein: CASSLMGQGAWEQYF. The CDR3 nucleotides read TGTGCCAGCAGTTTAATGGGACAGGGGGCGTGGGAGCAGTACTTC. V and J are TRBV28 and TRBJ2-7; 12 bases agree with TRBD1. V lost 2 bases to trimming and J lost 7 bases; unmatched junction nucleotides: 6. Germline V lookup: CDR1 MDHEN, CDR2 SYDVKM. The CDR3 runs 15 residues.

The J gene is TRBJ2-3, the V gene TRBV28, with 10 bases aligning to TRBD1. Per the germline V gene, CDR1 is MDHEN and CDR2 is SYDVKM. The CDR3 is made up of 15 amino acids. V lost 6 bases to trimming and J lost 3 bases; unmatched junction nucleotides: 6. CDR3 amino acids: CASRVWTGGTDTQYF. The DNA of the CDR3 is TGTGCCAGCAGAGTTTGGACAGGGGGGACAGATACGCAGTATTTT.

The genes are TRBV13 and TRBJ2-5; the D gene is possibly TRBD1 (5 bases). The CDR3 is 15 amino acids. Germline V lookup: CDR1 PRHDT, CDR2 FYEKMQ (reference sequence). V was pared by 4 bases and J by 7 bases, with 19 bases between. CDR3 amino acids: CASSSYRTPQGTQYF. DNA for the CDR3: TGTGCCAGCAGCTCCTACAGGACCCCGCAGGGGACCCAGTACTTC.